This T cell receptor beta chain was captured in a study of blood T cell repertoires in COVID-19 (dated by TCRdb to the early 2020s). Context from the whole study: The collaborator samples originated in the United States, Italy and Spain and spanned the acute and convalescent phases of COVID-19. The prospective study material was composed of cDNA or gDNA derived from T cells, B-cell-depleted T cells, or PBMCs. The repertoires were released in a freely available public database intended as a resource for research on the immune response to SARS-CoV-2. Subjects who had been exposed to COVID-19, were actively infected with it, or had recovered from it provided the deeply sampled blood TCRbeta repertoires that made up the dataset. HLA class I and class II types, where available, came from metadata supplied by the sample provider rather than from assay-based typing. The samples were drawn from two sources: the first 160 participants of the ongoing ImmuneRACE study, and 1,200 or so subjects contributed by 6 global collaborators. The sample metadata nearly always contained a de-identified subject ID, COVID-19 status, age in years and sex.

TCRbeta CDR3 regions were amplified from genomic DNA by means of the immunoSEQ Assay, a bias-controlled multiplex PCR. As for the original processing: The number of nucleated cells in each sample was estimated by amplification of reference gene primers within the assay. To quantify the absolute abundance of each unique TCRbeta CDR3 rearrangement, sequence reads were collapsed and filtered. For each sample, productive Simpson clonality was calculated by taking the square root of Simpson's diversity index across productive rearrangements. TCRdb took this table from immuneACCESS and kept in-frame rearrangements with V and J called. Such tables lack part of the clones; where checked against another copy, unresolved V genes explain under half of the gap, and the rest is unexplained. The V and J calls and the clone size are those of that table, but D and trimming were determined from the DNA. The sample table holds some 96,000 clones, of which roughly 85% were seen once. The ten top clones hold approximately 10% of the sample.

CDR1 is given as MNHEY and CDR2 as SVGAGI, both from the germline V gene. V is pruned by 4 bases and J by 4 bases, leaving 12 bases of the junction without a gene match. The CDR3 measures 16 amino acids from cysteine to phenylalanine. The entry retains the CDR3 DNA only, 48 bases that are in frame from base 1. Overall results and qualifications from the work: The quantity of clinical and demographic metadata differed by source and by participant and was supplied without curation.

Each collaborating institution followed its own protocols to collect whole blood in K2EDTA tubes. For TCRbeta analysis, collaborators shipped samples in one of three forms: frozen whole blood, isolated PBMCs, or DNA extracted from either of those sample types. Turning to this clone: Its recognized antigen is unknown. One base away there is no much larger clone; base qualities are not given.

The specimen was peripheral blood. This TCR came from a human donor in a cohort sampled during active COVID-19. The rearranged segments are TRBV6-5 and TRBJ1-1, and 7 junction bases match TRBD1. The CDR3 in this case is CASSLLSDRVGTEAFF. Here is the DNA: TGTGCCAGCAGTTTACTGAGTGACAGGGTGGGCACTGAAGCTTTCTTT.